A single sample gave rise to the 11 T cell receptor beta chains below, sequenced in a study of blood T cell repertoires in COVID-19. TCRdb's table, derived via immunoSEQ multiplex PCR, lists solely in-frame clones and lacks some. This sample carries approximately 340,000 clones, around 88% of them seen once, and the ten largest clones take about 2.7%. The sequenced sample consisted of peripheral blood. The receptor set was obtained from a man aged 25 to 40 with active or convalescent COVID-19.

J is TRBJ2-3 and V is TRBV9; D might be TRBD1 (5 bases). The germline V gene encodes CDR1 SGDLS and CDR2 YYNGEE. The length of the CDR3 is 14 residues. Trimming pared 3 bases from V and 3 bases from J, leaving 11 bases between. In nucleotides, the CDR3 is TGTGCCAGCAGCGCCGGACACTCGACAGATACGCAGTATTTT. Its translation is CASSAGHSTDTQYF.

This sequence joins TRBV7-2 and TRBJ1-6; 8 nucleotides agree with TRBD1. Unmatched junction bases numbered 7, after V lost 4 bases and J lost 8 bases. The CDR3 contains 15 residues. The V gene's germline CDR1 is SGHTA and CDR2 FQGNSA. This CDR3 reads CASSSAGGSYSPLHF. For the CDR3, the DNA is TGTGCCAGCAGCTCAGCAGGGGGCAGTTATTCACCCCTCCACTTT.

V and J are TRBV5-1 and TRBJ1-2; 7 bases map to TRBD1. Germline lookup yields CDR1 SGHRS and CDR2 YFSETQ. This CDR3 comprises 14 residues. Germline trimming cut 4 bases from V and 6 bases from J; bases unmatched to any gene: 9. CDR3 bases: TGCGCCAGCAGCCTCGGAGGGGGCTCCCATGGCTACACCTTC. Translation: CASSLGGGSHGYTF.

The chain carries TRBV6-2 or TRBV6-3 and TRBJ2-1, with D unresolved. Trimming removed 5 bases at V and 4 bases at J, with 18 bases between. The CDR3 has 16 residues. Germline loops: CDR1 MNHEY, CDR2 SVGEGT. CDR3 nucleotides: TGTGCCAGCAGTCCCAGTAGACAACCTCTATACAATGAGCAGTTCTTC. It specifies CASSPSRQPLYNEQFF.

The chain joins TRBV7-2 to TRBJ1-5; D not resolved. Germline V lookup: CDR1 SGHTA, CDR2 FQGNSA. The V and J ends lost 1 base and 4 bases respectively, with 8 bases between them. The CDR3 totals 14 residues. CDR3 in DNA: TGTGCCAGCAGCTTAGGACACAAGAATCAGCCCCAGCATTTT. Protein sequence: CASSLGHKNQPQHF.

V and J are TRBV7-9 and TRBJ2-3; tentatively, D is TRBD1 (6 bases). CDR3 size: 15 residues. With 0 bases removed from V and 5 bases from J, the gap between germline ends came to 12 bases. Germline assignment: CDR1 SEHNR and CDR2 FQNEAQ (reference sequence). CDR3 region: CASSLAPGVRDTQYF. The CDR3 nucleotides are TGTGCCAGCAGCTTAGCGCCAGGGGTAAGAGATACGCAGTATTTT.

V gene TRBV5-1 combines with J gene TRBJ2-7, with D possibly matching TRBD2 (6 bases). Per the germline V gene, CDR1 is SGHRS and CDR2 is YFSETQ. The CDR3 has 15 residues. Trimming cost V 4 bases and J 0 bases, with 14 bases left between them. DNA for the CDR3: TGCGCCAGCAGCCGAGGGGACGGGAGCTCCTACGAGCAGTACTTC. Protein product: CASSRGDGSSYEQYF. Supplemented by reference TRBV5-1 and TRBJ2-7, the full variable domain reads KAGVTQTPRYLIKTRGQQVTLSCSPISGHRSVSWYQQTPGQGLQFLFEYFSETQRNKGNFPGRFSGRQFSNSRSEMNVSTLELGDSALYLCASSRGDGSSYEQYFGPGTRLTVT.

The chain recombines TRBV7-3 with TRBJ2-2, with 11 bases fitting TRBD2. The CDR3 sequence is 17 residues long. With 5 bases clipped from V and 2 bases from J, the junction kept 7 bases outside the gene matches. Per germline, CDR1 SGHTA and CDR2 FQGTGA. The CDR3 loop reads CASSGPSGGPNTGELFF. The CDR3 DNA follows: TGTGCCAGCAGCGGGCCTAGCGGGGGGCCCAACACCGGGGAGCTGTTTTTT.

In its sample, this clone was seen once. V gene TRBV10-3 combines with J gene TRBJ2-7; 9 bases are shared with TRBD1. CDR3 length: 15 amino acids. Trimming took 6 bases from V and 1 from J; bases not matched to a gene: 7. The germline CDR1 and CDR2 sequences are ENHRY and SYGVKD. DNA of the CDR3: TGTGCCATCAGGAAAGGGGACAGGGTATCCTACGAGCAGTACTTC. Translating it yields CAIRKGDRVSYEQYF.

This clone was detected a few times. The chain carries TRBV4-1 and TRBJ2-1; perhaps TRBD2 as D (6 bases). The V end was cut by 0 bases, the J end by 8 bases, with 14 bases between. This CDR3 comprises 15 residues. CDR1 is MGHRA, CDR2 YSYEKL, per germline. CDR3 sequence (DNA): TGCGCCAGCAGCCAAGAGGTCGGGAGCTGGGATGAGCAGTTCTTC. As protein: CASSQEVGSWDEQFF.

CDR3 sequence (DNA): TGTGCCAGCAGCCAAGAATCAGTCTATGGCTACACCTTC. Its translation: CASSQESVYGYTF. The gene calls are TRBV3-1 (or the pseudogene TRBV3-2) and TRBJ1-2; D uncertain. V was trimmed by 0 bases and J by 4 bases, leaving 6 bases between them. The CDR3 contains 13 residues. Germline assignment: CDR1 LGHDT and CDR2 YNNKEL (reference sequence).